The 28 T cell receptor beta chains below all came from one sample that was sequenced in a study of cytomegalovirus exposure and HLA in healthy donors. The PCR was carried out with 60 Vbeta primers and 13 Jbeta primers. TCRdb keeps only in-frame clones here, not all; method: immunoSEQ multiplex PCR. Here the sample table reports around 200,000 clones. Sample: PBMCs. The source of these receptors is a woman under 30 in good health and CMV-seropositive.

The chain combines TRBV2 with TRBJ1-3; D remains unclear. Germline CDR1 reads SNHLY; CDR2 reads FYNNEI. There are 15 residues in the CDR3. Trimming pared 5 bases from V and 4 bases from J, leaving 15 bases between. The CDR3 nucleotides read TGTGCCAGCAGTATATCCCCCTCTTCCGGAAACACCATATATTTT. Translating gives CASSISPSSGNTIYF.

This sequence joins TRBV18 and TRBJ1-3, with 8 bases lining up with TRBD1. Trimming at V came to 3 bases and at J to 2 bases, leaving 9 bases not matched to a gene. This CDR3 region has 17 residues. Germline lookup yields CDR1 KGHSH and CDR2 LQKENI. CDR3 nucleotides: TGTGCCAGCTCACCGCGGGGCAGGGGGCCCACTGGAAACACCATATATTTT. Protein sequence: CASSPRGRGPTGNTIYF.

The chain has TRBV7-2 and TRBJ2-5; tentative D call: TRBD2 (5 bases). Trimming stripped 5 bases from V and 2 bases from J, with 12 bases between. CDR3 size: 14 residues. The germline gives CDR1 SGHTA, CDR2 FQGNSA. CDR3: CASSLMDFQETQYF. DNA for the CDR3: TGTGCCAGCAGCCTCATGGACTTTCAAGAGACCCAGTACTTC.

The chain employs TRBV21-1 and TRBJ2-1; TRBD2 was called by the table and not checked on the DNA. TRBV21-1 is recorded as a pseudogene. CDR3 length: 14 amino acids. CDR3 residues: CASSKGEGSNEQFF. Here the CDR3 DNA reads TGTGCCAGCAGCAAAGGGGAGGGGTCCAATGAGCAGTTCTTC.

V gene TRBV6-1 combines with J gene TRBJ1-6; TRBD1 might be the D (5 bases). Germline lookup yields CDR1 MNHNS and CDR2 SASEGT. CDR3 size: 14 residues. With 2 bases removed from V and 5 bases from J, the gap between germline ends came to 7 bases. The CDR3 loop reads CASSERGNNSPLHF. In nucleotides, the CDR3 is TGTGCCAGCAGTGAAAGGGGAAATAATTCACCCCTCCACTTT.

The chain is built from TRBV5-8 and TRBJ2-7; 7 bases are shared with TRBD1. Losses at the gene ends were 2 bases for V and 4 bases for J; bases not matched to a gene: 3. CDR3 length: 13 residues. CDR1 is SGHTS and CDR2 is YDEGEE in the germline V gene. CDR3 coding DNA: TGTGCCAGCAGCTTCGGACAGGTATACGAGCAGTACTTC. It specifies CASSFGQVYEQYF. Full variable domain (remainder filled in from reference TRBV5-8 and TRBJ2-7): EAGVTQSPTHLIKTRGQQATLRCSPISGHTSVYWYQQALGLGLQFLLWYDEGEERNRGNFPPRFSGRQFPNYSSELNVNALELEDSALYLCASSFGQVYEQYFGPGTRLTVT.

J is TRBJ2-7 and V is TRBV10-2, with 7 bases that match TRBD2. The ends lost 6 bases at V and 3 bases at J; junction bases unmatched: 5. This CDR3 is built from 13 residues. In germline, CDR1 is WSHSY, CDR2 SAAADI. CDR3 in amino acids: CASRATSDYEQYF. CDR3 in DNA: TGCGCCAGCAGGGCTACTAGCGACTACGAGCAGTACTTC.

The chain is built from TRBV11-1 and TRBJ1-1; D gene unclear. The germline CDR1 and CDR2 sequences are SGHAT and FQDESV (reference sequence). With 1 base removed from V and 1 base from J, the gap between germline ends came to 7 bases. CDR3 length: 14 amino acids. Here the CDR3 reads CASSLGFGNTEAFF. The CDR3, as DNA: TGTGCCAGCAGCTTAGGGTTCGGGAACACTGAAGCTTTCTTT.

The J gene is TRBJ1-5, the V gene TRBV2; no clear D. This CDR3 region has 13 residues. Deletions cut 3 bases from V and 7 bases from J, with 10 bases between. CDR1 is SNHLY and CDR2 is FYNNEI in the germline V gene. CDR3: CASSEYGEQPQHF. The DNA for the CDR3 is TGTGCCAGCAGTGAGTACGGGGAGCAGCCCCAGCATTTT. The full variable domain, rest sourced from reference TRBV2 and TRBJ1-5, is EPEVTQTPSHQVTQMGQEVILRCVPISNHLYFYWYRQILGQKVEFLVSFYNNEISEKSEIFDDQFSVERPDGSNFTLKIRSTKLEDSAMYFCASSEYGEQPQHFGDGTRLSIL.

The chain combines TRBV25-1 with TRBJ1-1; 10 nucleotides match TRBD1. This CDR3 contains 16 residues. Germline V CDR1 and CDR2: MGHDK, SYGVNS. The J segment lost 11 bases and the V segment lost 1 base, leaving 13 bases of the junction unmatched. Here the CDR3 reads CASSESVALWGQGAFF. In DNA form, the CDR3 reads TGTGCCAGCAGTGAATCGGTGGCCCTGTGGGGACAGGGGGCTTTCTTT.

In regard to this clone: This sample also contains other DNA sequences that code for the same CDR3. The chain has TRBV7-9 and TRBJ2-3; maybe TRBD2 (6 bases). Trimming stripped 4 bases from V and 5 bases from J, with 7 bases between. The CDR3 covers 12 residues. Looked up from germline, CDR1 is SEHNR and CDR2 is FQNEAQ (reference sequence). The DNA of the CDR3 is TGTGCCAGCAGCTCGGAGGGAGATACGCAGTATTTT. The encoded protein is CASSSEGDTQYF.

The chain carries TRBV29-1 and TRBJ2-2; tentative D call: TRBD1 (6 bases). The CDR3 sequence is 14 residues long. The germline CDR1 and CDR2 sequences are SQVTM and ANQGSEA. V was pared by 5 bases and J by 1 base, with 11 bases between. Here the CDR3 reads CSVLGTRNTGELFF. CDR3 nucleotide sequence: TGCAGCGTTCTCGGGACACGGAACACCGGGGAGCTGTTTTTT.

The chain has TRBV4-1 and TRBJ2-5; D may be TRBD2 (6 bases). Germline CDR1 is MGHRA and CDR2 is YSYEKL. V lost 0 bases and J lost 7, with 21 bases in between. CDR3 length: 17 residues. The CDR3 protein is CASSQEGLGPGSRTQYF. The CDR3 DNA is TGCGCCAGCAGCCAAGAGGGACTCGGACCGGGTTCTCGGACCCAGTACTTC.

The chain has TRBV5-4 and TRBJ2-7; TRBD2 matches at 8 bases. V lost 4 bases to trimming and J lost 3 bases; unmatched junction nucleotides: 6. Per the germline V gene, CDR1 is SGHNT and CDR2 is YYREEE (reference sequence). This CDR3 contains 14 residues. The CDR3 region has the DNA TGTGCCAGCAGCCGGACTAGCAGCTACTACGAGCAGTACTTC. It codes for CASSRTSSYYEQYF.

The gene calls are TRBV4-3 and TRBJ2-7; 8 positions match TRBD1. After removal of 2 bases from V and 2 bases from J, the junction contained 8 bases not matched to a gene. Looked up from germline, CDR1 is LGHNA and CDR2 is YSLEER. CDR3 length equals 16 residues. This CDR3 is CASSQLLGQDPYEQYF. The CDR3 DNA is TGCGCCAGCAGCCAACTTTTGGGACAGGATCCCTACGAGCAGTACTTC.

This rearrangement joins TRBV7-9 to TRBJ1-2, with 9 positions matching TRBD1. The CDR3 is 17 residues long. Germline CDR1 reads SEHNR; CDR2 reads FQNEAQ (reference sequence). The V and J ends lost 7 bases and 4 bases, in that order; junction bases with no gene match: 16. The CDR3 region is CASMNPGTGWDGYGYTF. The CDR3 bases are TGTGCCAGCATGAATCCCGGGACAGGGTGGGACGGCTATGGCTACACCTTC.

The V gene is TRBV30, the J gene TRBJ1-1, with D perhaps matching TRBD1 (6 bases). Trimming left V 2 bases short and J 3 bases short, with 10 bases between. Germline V gene lookup returns CDR1 GTSNPN and CDR2 SVGIG (reference sequence). This CDR3 spans 13 amino acids. This CDR3 reads CAWSYRTDTEAFF. CDR3 DNA sequence: TGTGCCTGGAGTTATAGGACAGACACTGAAGCTTTCTTT.

The chain is built from TRBV2 and TRBJ1-1; unclear D gene. The length of the CDR3 is 13 residues. Germline CDR1 reads SNHLY; CDR2 reads FYNNEI. Trimming removed 3 bases from V and 5 bases from J, with 10 bases in between. CDR3 amino acids: CASSDTPVTEAFF. CDR3 in DNA: TGTGCCAGCAGTGACACTCCGGTGACTGAAGCTTTCTTT.

Notes on this clone: The same CDR3 arises from other DNA sequences in this sample as well. The chain employs TRBV27 and TRBJ2-7; tentative D call: TRBD2 (6 bases). The germline V and J ends were trimmed by 3 bases and 3 bases, with 9 bases remaining between them. This CDR3 has 13 amino acids. The V gene's germline CDR1 is MNHEY and CDR2 SMNVEV (reference sequence). Here the CDR3 reads CASSLGGGYEQYF. Here the CDR3 DNA reads TGTGCCAGCAGTTTGGGGGGTGGCTACGAGCAGTACTTC.

DNA of the CDR3: TGTGCCAGCAGCGTGGATTCAGGGACCTACAATGAGCAGTTCTTC. Amino acids: CASSVDSGTYNEQFF. This chain links TRBV9 with TRBJ2-1, with a weak D call TRBD1 (5 bases). Germline V lookup: CDR1 SGDLS, CDR2 YYNGEE. The CDR3 runs to 15 residues. V lost 2 bases and J lost 2, with 11 bases in between.

The rearrangement links TRBV19 to TRBJ2-7; 8 nucleotides match TRBD1. CDR3 length equals 13 residues. Trimming took 4 bases from V and 5 from J; bases not matched to a gene: 4. Germline CDR1 is LNHDA and CDR2 is SQIVND (reference sequence). The CDR3, as DNA: TGTGCCAGTAGTAGCCCGACAGGGGACGAGCAGTACTTC. This sequence encodes CASSSPTGDEQYF.

This chain joins TRBV7-2 and TRBJ2-4, with 7 bases that match TRBD1. The trim removed 4 bases at V and 9 bases at J, leaving 12 bases unmatched. This CDR3 is 15 amino acids long. Looked up from germline, CDR1 is SGHTA and CDR2 is FQGNSA. The CDR3 reads CASSSPERQGSIQYF. Written as DNA, the CDR3 is TGTGCCAGCAGCTCCCCCGAGAGACAGGGAAGCATTCAGTACTTC.

The chain uses TRBV11-3 and TRBJ1-2, with D maybe TRBD1 (5 bases). V lost 3 bases and J lost 3, with 20 bases in between. Looked up from germline, CDR1 is SGHNT and CDR2 is YENEEA. The CDR3 loop spans 17 amino acids. This CDR3 is CASSLGGFQGFDYGYTF. CDR3 nucleotides: TGTGCCAGCAGCTTGGGCGGCTTTCAGGGCTTCGACTATGGCTACACCTTC. The full variable domain, completed using reference TRBV11-3 and TRBJ1-2, is EAGVVQSPRYKIIEKKQPVAFWCNPISGHNTLYWYLQNLGQGPELLIRYENEEAVDDSQLPKDRFSAERLKGVDSTLKIQPAELGDSAVYLCASSLGGFQGFDYGYTFGSGTRLTVV.

Comment on this clone: Relative to the germline gene, one junction end is altered; a read error may explain this. Other DNA sequences of this sample code for an identical CDR3. The chain is built from TRBV6-5 and TRBJ1-5, with 7 bases aligning to TRBD1. This CDR3 has 15 amino acids. CDR1 and CDR2 (germline): MNHEY, SVGAGI. The CDR3 sequence is CASSARGLSNQPQHF. CDR3 in DNA: TGTGCCAGCAGTGCTAGGGGGCTTAGCAACCAGCCCCAGCATTTT.

This sequence joins TRBV5-4 and TRBJ2-7, with TRBD2 as a possible D gene (5 bases). This CDR3 is 14 amino acids long. The germline gives CDR1 SGHNT, CDR2 YYREEE (reference sequence). The V gene lost 0 bases and the J gene lost 5 bases, with 12 bases spanning the gap. The DNA for the CDR3 is TGTGCCAGCAGCTTGGACCTTTCGGGGAACGAGCAGTACTTC. Translating gives CASSLDLSGNEQYF.

CDR3 region: CASSPGQYSNQPQHF. The CDR3, as DNA: TGTGCCAGCAGTCCGGGACAGTATAGCAATCAGCCCCAGCATTTT. The chain employs TRBV27 and TRBJ1-5; 7 positions agree with TRBD1. CDR3 length: 15 residues. CDR1 is MNHEY, CDR2 SMNVEV, per germline (reference sequence). V shed 5 bases, J shed 0 bases, and the junction held 4 bases outside the gene matches.

V usage is TRBV9 and J usage is TRBJ2-5, with 9 bases fitting TRBD2. CDR1 and CDR2 from the germline V gene are SGDLS and YYNGEE. V shed 0 bases, J shed 1 base, and the junction held 4 bases outside the gene matches. This CDR3 is built from 16 residues. In DNA, the CDR3 is TGTGCCAGCAGCGTAGCGGGGCGGGGGGGCCAAGAGACCCAGTACTTC. Translated: CASSVAGRGGQETQYF.

The rearrangement uses TRBV18 and TRBJ2-7; TRBD1 aligns across 8 bases. In germline, CDR1 is KGHSH, CDR2 LQKENI. This CDR3 is 12 amino acids long. The trim removed 8 bases at V and 4 bases at J, leaving 4 bases unmatched. CDR3 nucleotides: TGTGCCAGCGCGGACAGGGCGTACGAGCAGTACTTC. Amino acids: CASADRAYEQYF. Full variable domain (outside the CDR3, taken from reference TRBV18 and TRBJ2-7): NAGVMQNPRHLVRRRGQEARLRCSPMKGHSHVYWYRQLPEEGLKFMVYLQKENIIDESGMPKERFSAEFPKEGPSILRIQQVVRGDSAAYFCASADRAYEQYFGPGTRLTVT.